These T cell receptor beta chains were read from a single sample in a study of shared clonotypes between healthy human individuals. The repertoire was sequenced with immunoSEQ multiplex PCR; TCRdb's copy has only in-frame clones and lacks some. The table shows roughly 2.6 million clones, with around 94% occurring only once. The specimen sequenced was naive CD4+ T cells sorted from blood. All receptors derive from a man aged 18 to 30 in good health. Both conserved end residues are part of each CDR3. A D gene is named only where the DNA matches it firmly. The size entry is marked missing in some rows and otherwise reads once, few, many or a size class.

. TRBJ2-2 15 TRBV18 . CASSPGQEGTGELFF TGTGCCAGCTCACCAGGGCAGGAGGGCACCGGGGAGCTGTTTTTT
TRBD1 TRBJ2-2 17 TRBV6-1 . CASSEAGGQGRVGELFF TGTGCCAGCAGTGAAGCGGGGGGACAGGGCCGGGTCGGGGAGCTGTTTTTT
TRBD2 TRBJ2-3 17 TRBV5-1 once CASSPGLAGGMTDTQYF TGCGCCAGCAGCCCGGGACTAGCGGGAGGGATGACAGATACGCAGTATTTT
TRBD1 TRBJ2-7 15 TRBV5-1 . CASSSSTGDFYEQYF TGCGCCAGCAGCTCATCGACAGGGGATTTCTACGAGCAGTACTTC
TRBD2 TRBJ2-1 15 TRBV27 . CASTTRWEGSNEQFF TGTGCCAGCACCACCCGGTGGGAGGGCTCCAATGAGCAGTTCTTC
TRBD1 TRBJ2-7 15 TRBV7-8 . CASSLDRGQAYEQYF TGTGCCAGCAGCTTAGATCGGGGACAGGCCTACGAGCAGTACTTC
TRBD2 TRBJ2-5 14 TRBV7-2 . CASSLGLAEETQYF TGTGCCAGCAGCTTAGGGCTAGCGGAAGAGACCCAGTACTTC
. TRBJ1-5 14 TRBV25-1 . CASSGEGGNQPQHF TGTGCCAGCAGTGGGGAGGGAGGCAATCAGCCCCAGCATTTT
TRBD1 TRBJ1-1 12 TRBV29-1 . CSGNDRATEAFF TGCAGCGGAAACGACAGGGCCACTGAAGCTTTCTTT
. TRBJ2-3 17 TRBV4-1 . CASSQFPNPSSTDTQYF TGCGCCAGCAGCCAATTCCCGAACCCCTCTAGCACAGATACGCAGTATTTT
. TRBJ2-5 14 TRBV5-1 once CASSSVNLGETQYF TGCGCCAGCAGCTCCGTTAACTTGGGTGAGACCCAGTACTTC
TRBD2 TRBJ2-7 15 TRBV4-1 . CASSHGLAGAYEQYF TGCGCCAGCAGCCATGGACTAGCGGGGGCCTACGAGCAGTACTTC
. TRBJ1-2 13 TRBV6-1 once CASESRANYGYTF TGTGCCAGTGAGAGCCGAGCTAACTATGGCTACACCTTC
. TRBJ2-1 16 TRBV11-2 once CASSRQIGGAYNEQFF TGTGCCAGCAGCCGTCAAATAGGGGGGGCCTACAATGAGCAGTTCTTC
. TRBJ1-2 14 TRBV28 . CASSLRQSFSGYTF TGTGCCAGCAGTTTAAGACAGTCCTTCTCTGGCTACACCTTC
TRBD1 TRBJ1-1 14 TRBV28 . CASSSLGGYTEAFF TGTGCCAGCAGTTCCCTAGGGGGCTATACTGAAGCTTTCTTT
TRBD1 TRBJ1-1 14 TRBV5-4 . CASSLAGGVTEAFF TGTGCCAGCAGCTTAGCAGGGGGCGTCACTGAAGCTTTCTTT
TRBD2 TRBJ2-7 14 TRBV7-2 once CASSPSSGTNKQYF TGTGCCAGCAGCCCTAGCTCCGGGACTAATAAGCAGTACTTC
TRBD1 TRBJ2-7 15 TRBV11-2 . CASRPTGKASYEQYF TGTGCCAGCAGACCGACAGGGAAGGCTTCCTACGAGCAGTACTTC
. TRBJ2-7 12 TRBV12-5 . CASGLVPYEQYF TGTGCTAGTGGTTTGGTTCCCTACGAGCAGTACTTC
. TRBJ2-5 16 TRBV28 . CASSLWGDRRAETQYF TGTGCCAGCAGTTTATGGGGTGACCGGCGGGCGGAGACCCAGTACTTC
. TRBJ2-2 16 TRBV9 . CASSGWVSGNTGELFF TGTGCCAGCAGCGGTTGGGTTAGCGGAAACACCGGGGAGCTGTTTTTT
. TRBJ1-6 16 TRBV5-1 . CASSLSLGGQNSPLHF TGCGCCAGCAGCTTGTCCCTCGGGGGCCAAAATTCACCCCTCCACTTT
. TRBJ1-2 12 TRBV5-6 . CASSSRVSGYTF TGTGCCAGCAGCTCCAGGGTTTCTGGCTACACCTTC
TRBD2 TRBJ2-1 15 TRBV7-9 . CASSFRLAGQTPQLF TGTGCCAGCAGCTTCAGACTAGCGGGGCAAACACCGCAACTCTTC
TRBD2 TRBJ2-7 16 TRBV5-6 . CASSWDSSGRTYEQYF TGTGCCAGCAGCTGGGACTCTAGCGGGAGGACCTACGAGCAGTACTTC
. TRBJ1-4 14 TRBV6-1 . CASMEDLTVTKLFF TGTGCCAGCATGGAGGATTTGACGGTCACGAAACTGTTTTTT
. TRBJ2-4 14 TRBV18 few CASSPLQGTDIQYF TGTGCCAGCTCACCGTTACAGGGAACGGACATTCAGTACTTC